A single TCR beta chain is shown here with its context. Its binding antigen is unknown. Base qualities are missing; no much larger clone stands one base away. The time point label, as the study defines it: week 35, safety follow-up. Each vaccine dose was 300 ug of a 20-mer mutant IDH1 peptide in Montanide, given subcutaneously with topical imiquimod. Patients were given eight vaccinations, in weeks 1, 3, 5, 7, 11, 15, 19 and 23, which matched visits V03 through V10. All donors had newly diagnosed IDH1-mutant astrocytomas of WHO grade 3 or 4 that showed loss of nuclear ATRX. The samples were drawn from NOA16, a multicentre, single-arm, open-label phase I trial in Germany that tested a mutant IDH1 peptide vaccine in humans for the first time. The DNeasy Blood and Tissue Kit was used to extract genomic DNA from EDTA blood for TCRB sequencing. The library relied on the immunoSEQ multiplex PCR assay. The hsTCRB Kit was used according to the manufacturer's protocol to amplify rearranged TCR beta chain sequences. Sequencing of TCRB libraries was carried out on an Illumina MiSeq. Concerning the study's data processing: The proprietary platform of the kit vendor was used for demultiplexing, trimming and gene mapping. As stored in TCRdb, this immuneACCESS dataset retains in-frame rearrangements with V and J assigned. A fraction of the clones does not appear; measured against another copy, unresolved V genes explain less than half of the discrepancy, and the remainder lacks a known reason. V and J calls and clone size are copied from that table; D and trimming were computed from the DNA. The sample has around 45,000 clones on record, approximately 90% of them singletons. The ten largest clones add up to more than 5% of the sample.

The data originate from a study of a mutant IDH1 vaccine in newly diagnosed glioma (dated by TCRdb to the early 2020s). Broadly, across the study: Vaccination was initiated 4-6 weeks after radiotherapy alone, or concurrently with temozolomide cycles in the chemotherapy-containing groups. Peripheral blood was collected at six visits: V03 (baseline), V05, V07, V10, V12 and V13. Prior to enrollment, patients had been given standard therapy consisting of radiotherapy alone, temozolomide alone, or radiochemotherapy with temozolomide, with the combination given to most patients. The week-35 safety follow-up took place at visit V12, and the week-47 end of study took place at visit V13. Longitudinal TCRB deep sequencing was performed for 20 to 30 treated patients wherever samples were available for exploratory analyses. Of the roughly 32 patients who were treated, approximately 60% were male and roughly 38% were female, and the mean age was around 41 years.

On the study overall, not on this receptor specifically: Immune responses induced by the vaccine were seen in 93.3% of patients across multiple MHC alleles. The authors noted that analyses of patient blood samples could not be reproduced because of sample limitations. PBMC samples for TCRB deep sequencing were selected based on availability. No apparent relationship was observed between pseudoprogression and alterations in the top peripheral T cell clonotypes detected by TCRB sequencing.

CDR1 LNHNV and CDR2 YYDKDF are derived from the germline V gene (reference sequence). V is pared back by 8 bases and J by 2 bases, with 13 bases lying between the germline termini. The CDR3 numbers 13 residues from cysteine through phenylalanine. The only DNA kept is the CDR3, 39 bases in frame from the first base. Sequenced material: PBMCs, taken from a glioma patient whose treatment included an IDH1 peptide vaccine. The chain is made from TRBV15 and TRBJ2-7, and the D gene may be TRBD1, 5 bases matching. The receptor was derived from a woman between 40 and 55 years old with glioma. The DNA sequence is given as TGTGCCACCGCAATGGGGCTAGCCTACGAGCAGTACTTC. This is translated as CATAMGLAYEQYF.